This T cell receptor beta chain is drawn from a study of shared T cell receptors in the human thymus. J gave up 6 bases and V 3 bases, and 7 bases lay outside the gene matches. Germline values: CDR1 SNHLY, CDR2 FYNNEI. The CDR3 is made up of 17 amino acids. Clones were sequenced by immunoSEQ multiplex PCR, and TCRdb holds only the in-frame ones, with some missing. The repertoire holds about 610,000 clones, approximately 90% seen once, with 0.01% in the top ten. The sample was also reused in another study, on human thymus T cells.

The clonotype was recovered from a boy less than two years old with a congenital heart defect. The chain has TRBV2 and TRBJ2-2; 13 bases are a match to TRBD2. Sequenced material: thymocytes. Here the CDR3 reads CASSDRTSGRRSGELFF. CDR3 nucleotides: TGTGCCAGCAGTGATCGGACTAGCGGGAGAAGGTCCGGGGAGCTGTTTTTT.